The 32 T cell receptor beta chains presented below share a single source sample, sequenced in a study of blood T cell repertoires in COVID-19. Some clones are missing from TCRdb's copy, which holds only in-frame ones; the method was immunoSEQ multiplex PCR. The sample contains about 250,000 clones, 80% to 90% of which appear only once. Sequenced material: PBMCs or T cells enriched from blood (not recorded which). The origin of the receptors is a young man who had recovered from COVID-19.

The J gene is TRBJ2-5, the V gene TRBV4-1; 8 positions agree with TRBD2. The CDR3 is 16 amino acids. Germline CDR1 reads MGHRA; CDR2 reads YSYEKL. V lost 1 base, J lost 0 bases, and 4 bases stayed unmatched. The CDR3 sequence: CASSQVGGGYQETQYF. The CDR3 DNA sequence: TGCGCCAGCAGCCAAGTGGGCGGGGGGTACCAAGAGACCCAGTACTTC.

This rearrangement joins TRBV10-3 to TRBJ2-2, with 8 bases that match TRBD1. CDR1 and CDR2 from the germline V gene are ENHRY and SYGVKD. J lost 3 bases, V lost 5 bases, and 8 bases had no gene match. The CDR3 runs to 16 residues. CDR3 sequence (DNA): TGTGCCATCAGTCGAGGACAGGGTAGGGACACCGGGGAGCTGTTTTTT. This gives the protein CAISRGQGRDTGELFF.

This clone came up a few times. The chain recombines TRBV3-1 (or the pseudogene TRBV3-2) with TRBJ2-5, with D perhaps TRBD2 (5 bases). V dropped 1 base and J dropped 2 bases, with 17 bases sitting between them. This CDR3 is 17 amino acids long. The germline gives CDR1 LGHDT, CDR2 YNNKEL (reference sequence). DNA for the CDR3: TGTGCCAGCAGCCAAGTCCTCGGAACGGGAATACAAGAGACCCAGTACTTC. Protein: CASSQVLGTGIQETQYF.

This sequence joins TRBV5-1 and TRBJ2-1, with TRBD1 matching over 7 bases. This CDR3 spans 12 amino acids. The V and J ends lost 4 bases and 5 bases, in that order; junction bases with no gene match: 0. Germline V CDR1 and CDR2: SGHRS, YFSETQ. The CDR3 region is CASSTGDNEQFF. CDR3 in DNA: TGCGCCAGCAGCACAGGGGACAATGAGCAGTTCTTC.

CDR3 nucleotide sequence: TGTGCCAGTCAACTTCTAGCGGGGAGGGGCCTTGAGCAGTTCTTC. Encoded protein: CASQLLAGRGLEQFF. V and J are TRBV2 and TRBJ2-1; TRBD2 aligns across 9 bases. This CDR3 has 15 amino acids. The V segment lost 9 bases and the J segment 9 bases; nucleotides outside the gene matches: 15. Germline V gives CDR1 SNHLY, CDR2 FYNNEI.

This clone came up many times. This same CDR3 is encoded by further DNA sequences in the sample. The chain links TRBV6-4 to TRBJ2-6; D may be TRBD2 (5 bases). The CDR3 runs to 15 residues. Between the trimmed V and J ends, which lost 3 bases and 1 base, there was a span of 7 bases. CDR1 and CDR2 from the germline V gene are MRHNA and SNTAGT. Written as DNA, the CDR3 is TGTGCCAGCAGTGATCGGGGATCTGGGGCCAACGTCCTGACTTTC. Amino acids: CASSDRGSGANVLTF.

The rearrangement links TRBV19 to TRBJ2-5; TRBD1 is a possible D gene (5 bases). Germline values: CDR1 LNHDA, CDR2 SQIVND (reference sequence). Trimming left V 5 bases short and J 0 bases short, with 13 bases between. This CDR3 spans 15 amino acids. Here the CDR3 DNA reads TGTGCCAGTAGTCCCCAGGGCGCTTACCAAGAGACCCAGTACTTC. Translated: CASSPQGAYQETQYF.

J is TRBJ2-1 and V is TRBV4-2; no firm D call. Trimming took 3 bases from V and 3 from J, leaving 15 bases between them. The CDR3 contains 16 residues. The V gene's germline CDR1 is LGHNA and CDR2 YNFKEQ. The CDR3 DNA reads TGTGCCAGCAGCCAGGTTAGCCCTTCGGGCTACAATGAGCAGTTCTTC. Translated, it gives CASSQVSPSGYNEQFF.

This chain joins TRBV5-1 and TRBJ2-1, with a tentative D call TRBD2 (6 bases). Deletions cut 2 bases from V and 4 bases from J, with 16 bases between. Germline values: CDR1 SGHRS, CDR2 YFSETQ. The CDR3 sequence is 16 residues long. The chain's CDR3 is CASSFTGSGMYNEQFF. In DNA form, the CDR3 reads TGCGCCAGCAGCTTTACCGGGAGTGGTATGTACAATGAGCAGTTCTTC. Combining the CDR3 with reference TRBV5-1 and TRBJ2-1 gives the whole variable domain KAGVTQTPRYLIKTRGQQVTLSCSPISGHRSVSWYQQTPGQGLQFLFEYFSETQRNKGNFPGRFSGRQFSNSRSEMNVSTLELGDSALYLCASSFTGSGMYNEQFFGPGTRLTVL.

In this sample, this clone turned up a few times. The chain carries TRBV19 and TRBJ1-1, with 8 nucleotides matching TRBD1. J lost 4 bases, V lost 6 bases, and 10 bases had no gene match. The CDR3 loop spans 15 amino acids. The germline gives CDR1 LNHDA, CDR2 SQIVND (reference sequence). CDR3 in DNA: TGTGCCAGTAGGATTTCAGGACAGGGCGGCACTGAAGCTTTCTTT. Its protein product is CASRISGQGGTEAFF.

This clone appeared a few times. The rearrangement links TRBV5-1 to TRBJ2-7; 8 bases match TRBD2. This CDR3 spans 14 amino acids. Per germline, CDR1 SGHRS and CDR2 YFSETQ. J gave up 3 bases and V 5 bases, and 7 bases lay outside the gene matches. The CDR3 DNA follows: TGCGCCAGCAGAGGGACTAGGGACATCTACGAGCAGTACTTC. Protein product: CASRGTRDIYEQYF.

DNA for the CDR3: TGTGCCAGCAGCCGTATGCGGGGGCTAAACACTGAAGCTTTCTTT. This sequence encodes CASSRMRGLNTEAFF. The V gene is TRBV11-2, the J gene TRBJ1-1, with a possible D match to TRBD1 (6 bases). This CDR3 spans 15 amino acids. Germline loops: CDR1 SGHAT, CDR2 FQNNGV. Trimming took off 5 bases at V and 2 bases at J, with 15 bases between the two ends.

This chain uses TRBV7-2 with TRBJ2-1; tentative D call: TRBD2 (6 bases). V gave up 1 base and J gave up 4 bases, with 14 bases separating them. CDR3 size: 16 residues. Germline V gene sequence: CDR1 SGHTA, CDR2 FQGNSA. This chain's CDR3 is CASSLDPGGPYNEQFF. In nucleotides, the CDR3 is TGTGCCAGCAGCTTAGATCCAGGAGGGCCTTACAATGAGCAGTTCTTC.

This chain links TRBV5-5 with TRBJ2-7, with 13 positions matching TRBD2. CDR1 is SGHKS and CDR2 is YYEKEE in the germline V gene (reference sequence). This CDR3 comprises 17 residues. V was clipped by 1 base and J by 2 bases; unmatched bases: 6. CDR3 amino acids: CASSLSPTSGRAYEQYF. CDR3 DNA: TGTGCCAGCAGCTTGTCTCCCACTAGCGGGAGGGCCTACGAGCAGTACTTC. Using reference TRBV5-5 and TRBJ2-7 for the parts outside the CDR3, the full variable domain is DAGVTQSPTHLIKTRGQQVTLRCSPISGHKSVSWYQQVLGQGPQFIFQYYEKEERGRGNFPDRFSARQFPNYSSELNVNALLLGDSALYLCASSLSPTSGRAYEQYFGPGTRLTVT.

The rearrangement joins TRBV3-1 (or the pseudogene TRBV3-2) to TRBJ1-3; tentatively, D is TRBD1 (5 bases). This CDR3 spans 15 amino acids. Germline V gives CDR1 LGHDT, CDR2 YNNKEL (reference sequence). V lost 4 bases to trimming and J lost 1 base, with 11 bases between them. CDR3 bases: TGTGCCAGCAGCCCCCTAGGGGTTTCTGGAAACACCATATATTTT. As protein: CASSPLGVSGNTIYF.

The chain carries TRBV24-1 and TRBJ2-7; weak D call: TRBD2 (5 bases). There are 13 residues in the CDR3. V was cut by 7 bases and J by 2 bases, with 11 bases left in between. From germline, CDR1 is KGHDR and CDR2 SFDVKD. CDR3 nucleotide sequence: TGTGCCACCAGCCTCGACGGGGCCTACGAGCAGTACTTC. Translation: CATSLDGAYEQYF.

The chain combines TRBV10-3 with TRBJ1-2, with 7 positions matching TRBD1. The ends lost 6 bases at V and 4 bases at J; junction bases unmatched: 8. The CDR3 loop spans 14 amino acids. CDR1 and CDR2 from the germline V gene are ENHRY and SYGVKD. CDR3 in amino acids: CAISGLEGAYGYTF. As DNA, the CDR3 is TGTGCCATCAGCGGTTTGGAGGGGGCCTATGGCTACACCTTC.

In regard to this clone: Other DNA sequences of this sample code for an identical CDR3. The rearrangement uses TRBV7-2 and TRBJ1-1; maybe TRBD1 (6 bases). Germline lookup yields CDR1 SGHTA and CDR2 FQGNSA. Trimming stripped 4 bases from V and 1 base from J, with 7 bases between. The CDR3 spans 13 residues. In DNA, the CDR3 is TGTGCCAGCAGCTCGGACAGGAACACTGAAGCTTTCTTT. It is translated as CASSSDRNTEAFF.

This clone showed up just once. This sequence joins TRBV10-3 and TRBJ2-3; 7 bases match TRBD1. Germline V gene data show CDR1 as ENHRY and CDR2 as SYGVKD. CDR3 length equals 15 residues. The junction had 10 bases not matched to a gene; V was cut back by 6 bases and J by 4 bases. The CDR3 loop reads CAIRIGGRSADTQYF. DNA for the CDR3: TGTGCCATCAGAATAGGGGGCAGGAGCGCAGATACGCAGTATTTT.

The J gene is TRBJ2-3, the V gene TRBV15, with a weak D call TRBD2 (6 bases). The CDR3 contains 17 residues. V lost 1 base, J lost 0 bases, and 14 bases lay in between. CDR1 is LNHNV and CDR2 is YYDKDF in the germline V gene (reference sequence). In DNA form, the CDR3 reads TGTGCCACCAGCAGAGGAGGGAGCGGGCGGAGCACAGATACGCAGTATTTT. Translating it yields CATSRGGSGRSTDTQYF.

The V and J genes are TRBV7-9 and TRBJ1-1, with no clear D. Trimming pared 1 base from V and 6 bases from J, leaving 6 bases between. Germline CDR1 and CDR2: SEHNR and FQNEAQ (reference sequence). The CDR3 has 12 residues. The CDR3 loop is CASSLVRAEAFF. CDR3 nucleotide sequence: TGTGCCAGCAGCTTAGTGAGGGCTGAAGCTTTCTTT.

The rearrangement joins TRBV28 to TRBJ1-2; D might be TRBD1 (6 bases). CDR3 length: 16 residues. The germline V and J ends were trimmed by 1 base and 6 bases, with 18 bases remaining between them. From germline, CDR1 is MDHEN and CDR2 SYDVKM. The CDR3 sequence: CASSLYSLVGGDGYTF. DNA of the CDR3: TGTGCCAGCAGTTTATATTCCCTAGTAGGGGGGGATGGCTACACCTTC.

V and J are TRBV19 and TRBJ2-7, with D unclear. In germline, CDR1 is LNHDA, CDR2 SQIVND (reference sequence). The V and J ends lost 1 base and 6 bases respectively, with 4 bases between them. The CDR3 is made up of 11 amino acids. CDR3 DNA: TGTGCCAGTAGTATAGGAGGCGAGCAGTACTTC. Protein sequence: CASSIGGEQYF.

This clone appeared a few times. This chain joins TRBV18 and TRBJ2-7; no clear D gene. The V gene's germline CDR1 is KGHSH and CDR2 LQKENI. Deletions cut 3 bases from V and 1 base from J, with 13 bases between. This CDR3 region has 15 residues. CDR3 region: CASSPPGSLSYEQYF. The CDR3 bases are TGTGCCAGCTCACCCCCAGGATCCTTATCCTACGAGCAGTACTTC.

CDR3 protein: CASSLIGGETQYF. CDR3 in DNA: TGTGCCAGCAGTTTAATAGGGGGAGAGACCCAGTACTTC. V usage is TRBV28 and J usage is TRBJ2-5; D is perhaps TRBD1 (6 bases). The V gene lost 2 bases and the J gene lost 4 bases, with 8 bases spanning the gap. Germline CDR1 reads MDHEN; CDR2 reads SYDVKM. The CDR3 contains 13 residues.

V and J are TRBV30 and TRBJ1-5; 10 bases fit TRBD1. Per the germline V gene, CDR1 is GTSNPN and CDR2 is SVGIG (reference sequence). The junction had 9 bases not matched to a gene; V was cut back by 4 bases and J by 6 bases. This CDR3 is built from 15 residues. DNA for the CDR3: TGTGCCTGGAACCGGGACAGGGGCGGGGGTCAGCCCCAGCATTTT. The encoded protein is CAWNRDRGGGQPQHF.

V gene TRBV4-1 combines with J gene TRBJ2-1, with 13 bases that match TRBD2. The CDR3 is 17 residues long. Trimming at V came to 1 base and at J to 4 bases, leaving 4 bases not matched to a gene. Per the germline V gene, CDR1 is MGHRA and CDR2 is YSYEKL. DNA of the CDR3: TGCGCCAGCAGCCAAGGGACTAGCGGGAGTAGGTACAATGAGCAGTTCTTC. This sequence encodes CASSQGTSGSRYNEQFF.

This clone was seen once. The chain combines TRBV30 with TRBJ1-1; TRBD1 matches 10 bases. CDR3 size: 14 residues. Germline V CDR1 and CDR2: GTSNPN, SVGIG (reference sequence). The V gene end was trimmed by 5 bases and the J gene end by 0 bases; junction bases not matched to a gene: 3. This CDR3 is CAWWTGGMNTEAFF. For the CDR3, the DNA is TGTGCCTGGTGGACAGGGGGAATGAACACTGAAGCTTTCTTT.

The chain joins TRBV9 to TRBJ1-3, with D possibly matching TRBD1 (5 bases). Germline V gene sequence: CDR1 SGDLS, CDR2 YYNGEE. V gave up 3 bases and J gave up 2 bases, with 15 bases separating them. The CDR3 runs to 16 residues. The DNA of the CDR3 is TGTGCCAGCAGCGCCGGGGGGTGGATTCCTGGAAACACCATATATTTT. Its protein is CASSAGGWIPGNTIYF.

This chain connects TRBV28 to TRBJ1-2; D remains unclear. Germline CDR1 is MDHEN and CDR2 is SYDVKM. Trimming took 4 bases from V and 8 from J, leaving 14 bases between them. The CDR3 is 13 residues long. CDR3 DNA sequence: TGTGCCAGCAGTTCCGCCGGGATAGGCGGCTACACCTTC. Translated: CASSSAGIGGYTF.

This rearrangement joins TRBV19 to TRBJ2-7; D gene uncertain. CDR1 LNHDA and CDR2 SQIVND come from the germline V gene (reference sequence). The V gene lost 3 bases and the J gene lost 0 bases, with 9 bases spanning the gap. The CDR3 totals 14 residues. The CDR3 protein is CASSMWQSSYEQYF. The CDR3, as DNA: TGTGCCAGTAGTATGTGGCAGTCCTCCTACGAGCAGTACTTC.

The gene calls are TRBV7-6 and TRBJ1-2; D is possibly TRBD1 (6 bases). The germline CDR1 and CDR2 sequences are SGHVS and FNYEAQ. V was cut by 3 bases and J by 6 bases, with 11 bases left in between. This CDR3 region has 13 residues. The CDR3 region has the DNA TGTGCCAGCAGCTTTCGCGGGGGCGATGGCTACACCTTC. Its protein product is CASSFRGGDGYTF.